Shown below are 3 T cell receptor beta chains from a single sample sequenced in a study of cytomegalovirus exposure and HLA in healthy donors (dated 2017 in TCRdb). Receptor amplification or capture employed the immunoSEQ multiplex PCR assay. A mixture of 60 forward primers for TCR Vbeta segments and 13 reverse primers for TCR Jbeta segments was used in the multiplex PCR. Imported from immuneACCESS, the table was reduced by TCRdb to in-frame sequences with V and J called. These copies leave out some clones; in studies compared against another copy, an unresolved V gene accounts for under half, and the cause of the remainder is not known. For this sample the table gives 95,000 to 110,000 clones, of which over 75% were detected only once. Approximately 6.3% of the sample goes to the ten largest clones. Sequencing used PBMCs. The receptors stem from a man aged 55-75 years in good health and CMV-seropositive.

Here the CDR3 DNA reads TGCAGCGGGTGGACAGGGGTTGGAGAGACCCAGTACTTC. Amino acid sequence: CSGWTGVGETQYF. V and J are TRBV29-1 and TRBJ2-5, with 9 bases aligning to TRBD1. V lost 7 bases to trimming and J lost 4 bases; unmatched junction nucleotides: 7. Per the germline V gene, CDR1 is SQVTM and CDR2 is ANQGSEA. The CDR3 loop spans 13 amino acids.

This clone was counted between two and nine times. The rearrangement links TRBV15 to TRBJ1-6, with a possible D match to TRBD1 (5 bases). CDR3 size: 14 residues. Germline values: CDR1 LNHNV, CDR2 YYDKDF (reference sequence). V was clipped by 6 bases and J by 8 bases, with 14 bases between them. The CDR3 region is CATSTLQGYSPLHF. The CDR3 bases are TGTGCCACCAGTACCCTGCAGGGCTATTCACCCCTCCACTTT.

The genes are TRBV4-2 and TRBJ2-3; a possible D gene is TRBD2 (6 bases). CDR3 length equals 16 residues. With 4 bases removed from V and 1 base from J, the gap between germline ends came to 15 bases. Germline V gene lookup returns CDR1 LGHNA and CDR2 YNFKEQ. The CDR3 here is CASSPDGGVGTDTQYF. The CDR3 DNA reads TGTGCCAGCAGCCCCGACGGCGGGGTAGGCACAGATACGCAGTATTTT.